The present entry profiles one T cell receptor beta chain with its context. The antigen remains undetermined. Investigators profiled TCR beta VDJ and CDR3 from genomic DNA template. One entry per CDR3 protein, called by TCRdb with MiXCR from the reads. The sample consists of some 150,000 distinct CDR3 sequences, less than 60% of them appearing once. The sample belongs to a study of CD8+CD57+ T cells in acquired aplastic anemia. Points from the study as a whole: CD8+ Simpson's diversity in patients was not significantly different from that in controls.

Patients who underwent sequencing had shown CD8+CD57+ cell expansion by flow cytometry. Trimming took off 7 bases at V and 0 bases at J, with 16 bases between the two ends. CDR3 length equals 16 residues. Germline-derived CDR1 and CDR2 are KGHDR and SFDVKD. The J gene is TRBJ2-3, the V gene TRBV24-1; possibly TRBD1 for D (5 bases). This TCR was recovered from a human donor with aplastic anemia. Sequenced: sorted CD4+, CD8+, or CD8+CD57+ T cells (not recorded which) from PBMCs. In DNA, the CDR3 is TGTGCCACCAGCAGCCTTACAGGCTTTAGCACAGATACGCAGTATTTT. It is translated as CATSSLTGFSTDTQYF.